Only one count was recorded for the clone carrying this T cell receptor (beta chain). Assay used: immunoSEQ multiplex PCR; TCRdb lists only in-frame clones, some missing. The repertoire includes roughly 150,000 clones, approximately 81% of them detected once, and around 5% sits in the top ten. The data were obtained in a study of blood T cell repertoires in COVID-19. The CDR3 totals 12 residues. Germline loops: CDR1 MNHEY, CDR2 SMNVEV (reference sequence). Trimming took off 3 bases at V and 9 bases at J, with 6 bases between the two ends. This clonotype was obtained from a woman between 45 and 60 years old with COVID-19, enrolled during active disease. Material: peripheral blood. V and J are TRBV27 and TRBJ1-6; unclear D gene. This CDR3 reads CASSFPRSPLHF. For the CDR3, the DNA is TGTGCCAGCAGTTTCCCCCGTTCACCCCTCCACTTT.